This T cell receptor beta chain was obtained from a study of blood T cells in healthy people across ages. V was pared by 5 bases and J by 2 bases, with 15 bases between. The CDR3 spans 15 residues. The authors ran a second PCR of about 6 to 12 cycles using a sample-barcoded 5' primer and a J-beta primer mix. MiXCR, applied by TCRdb to the 5' RACE reads, yields one record per CDR3 protein. This repertoire shows more than 650,000 distinct CDR3 sequences, over 20% found once; its top ten account for roughly a fifth. PBMCs numbering at least 7 million were isolated per sample. The clonotype originates from a man between 65 and 80 years old in good health. V gene TRBV12-3 or TRBV12-4 combines with J gene TRBJ2-5; D is possibly TRBD2 (6 bases). The specimen was blood. The chain's CDR3 is CASSPSEAGQETQYF. The CDR3, as DNA: TGTGCCAGCAGTCCTTCGGAGGCGGGGCAAGAGACCCAGTACTTC.